These 21 T cell receptor beta chains share one sample of origin, sequenced in a study of T cells in Graves' hyperthyroidism and ophthalmopathy. The CDR3 regions of TCR beta were amplified from RNA transcripts. The primer set for the first-round RT-PCR of the TCR CDR3 was HTBI. TCRdb re-analysed the multiplex PCR reads in MiXCR, keeping a single row per CDR3 protein. The sample shows approximately 640,000 distinct CDR3 sequences, under 20% of them seen only once. Sequenced material: blood. The source of these receptors is a woman aged 30 to 39 with Graves' hyperthyroidism.

This clonotype was detected many times. This chain links TRBV6-1 with TRBJ2-2; possible D gene TRBD1, 6 bases. The V end lost 1 base, the J end lost 7 bases, and 13 bases lay between the germline ends. The CDR3 contains 15 residues. Per germline, CDR1 MNHNS and CDR2 SASEGT. The CDR3 nucleotides are TGTGCCAGCAGTGAAGGCTCAGGGGAGATCGGGGAGCTGTTTTTT. Amino acids: CASSEGSGEIGELFF.

CDR3 region: CASSDPGTENEQFF. The CDR3 nucleotides are TGTGCCAGCAGTGATCCCGGGACAGAGAATGAGCAGTTCTTC. The gene calls are TRBV25-1 and TRBJ2-1; 7 positions match TRBD1. Germline CDR1 reads MGHDK; CDR2 reads SYGVNS. The CDR3 is 14 residues long. J gave up 7 bases and V 3 bases, and 6 bases lay outside the gene matches. Variable domain in full (rest from reference TRBV25-1 and TRBJ2-1): EADIYQTPRYLVIGTGKKITLECSQTMGHDKMYWYQQDPGMELHLIHYSYGVNSTEKGDLSSESTVSRIRTEHFPLTLESARPSHTSQYLCASSDPGTENEQFFGPGTRLTVL.

This clonotype has a count of ten or more. The rearrangement links TRBV28 to TRBJ2-2, with TRBD2 matching over 10 bases. CDR3 length: 19 amino acids. V lost 4 bases and J lost 6; bases outside the gene matches: 17. CDR1 is MDHEN and CDR2 is SYDVKM in the germline V gene. DNA for the CDR3: TGTGCCAGCAGTTCCTTCCGGACTAGCGGCCACACCGGCGCCGGGGAGCTGTTTTTT. This sequence encodes CASSSFRTSGHTGAGELFF.

In regard to this clonotype: A much larger clonotype is one base distant, so this may be a read error. This chain uses TRBV2 with TRBJ1-5; D perhaps matches TRBD1 (6 bases). Trimming removed 7 bases from V and 2 bases from J, with 12 bases in between. Germline V gene data show CDR1 as SNHLY and CDR2 as FYNNEI. The CDR3 is 14 amino acids. The CDR3 sequence is CASNPGVGNQPQHF. For the CDR3, the DNA is TGTGCCAGCAACCCAGGGGTGGGCAATCAGCCCCAGCATTTT.

This clonotype was counted at least ten times. The rearrangement uses TRBV12-3 or TRBV12-4 and TRBJ1-1; D ambiguous. This CDR3 comprises 11 residues. V was clipped by 5 bases and J by 5 bases, with 6 bases between them. DNA for the CDR3: TGTGCCAGCAGTCGCCTGACTGAAGCTTTCTTT. This translates into CASSRLTEAFF.

The J gene is TRBJ2-1, the V gene TRBV20-1, with 10 bases lining up with TRBD2. Germline V lookup: CDR1 DFQATT, CDR2 SNEGSKA (reference sequence). The CDR3 is 16 residues long. V dropped 2 bases and J dropped 5; count of bases not matched to a gene: 9. The CDR3 DNA follows: TGCAGTGCTAGACTGGCCGGGACTAGCGCAAACAATGAGCAGTTCTTC. It yields the protein CSARLAGTSANNEQFF.

This clonotype was recorded at least ten times. The chain is built from TRBV19 and TRBJ2-1; D is perhaps TRBD2 (5 bases). The ends were cut back, 1 base at V and 5 bases at J, with 12 bases in the middle. CDR1 and CDR2 (germline): LNHDA, SQIVND (reference sequence). The CDR3 length is 15 residues. In nucleotides, the CDR3 is TGTGCCAGTAGTATAGGAGGGAGTAAGAACAATGAGCAGTTCTTC. It specifies CASSIGGSKNNEQFF.

This clonotype has a count of ten or more. The chain combines TRBV6-2 or TRBV6-3 with TRBJ2-1, with a weak D call TRBD2 (6 bases). This CDR3 is built from 13 residues. The germline V and J ends were trimmed by 6 bases and 6 bases, with 12 bases remaining between them. From germline, CDR1 is MNHEY and CDR2 SVGEGT. The CDR3: CASSPGELNEQFF. The CDR3 region has the DNA TGTGCCAGCAGCCCGGGAGAGCTCAATGAGCAGTTCTTC.

This clonotype came up many times. DNA for the CDR3: TGTGCCAGCACGCTAACAGGGTTTGCTAACTATGGCTACACCTTC. Translated, it gives CASTLTGFANYGYTF. The chain is built from TRBV28 and TRBJ1-2, with D perhaps TRBD1 (6 bases). Trimming took 7 bases from V and 0 from J, leaving 15 bases between them. The CDR3 is 15 residues long. The germline gives CDR1 MDHEN, CDR2 SYDVKM.

This clonotype was detected ten times or more. The chain has TRBV12-3 or TRBV12-4 and TRBJ1-1, with 8 positions matching TRBD1. After removal of 6 bases from V and 2 bases from J, the junction contained 8 bases not matched to a gene. This CDR3 has 15 residues. CDR3 nucleotide sequence: TGTGCCAGCAGACCCAAGACAGGGGCCAACACTGAAGCTTTCTTT. This codes for CASRPKTGANTEAFF.

This clonotype was seen many times. The rearrangement uses TRBV7-2 and TRBJ1-1, with D perhaps TRBD1 (5 bases). CDR1 and CDR2 from the germline V gene are SGHTA and FQGNSA. This CDR3 is built from 15 residues. Trimming left V 5 bases short and J 1 base short, with 14 bases between. The CDR3 spells CASSPAGYKNTEAFF. The CDR3 DNA is TGTGCCAGCAGCCCAGCAGGGTACAAGAACACTGAAGCTTTCTTT.

This clonotype appeared a few times. J is TRBJ1-3 and V is TRBV7-2; 7 bases are a match to TRBD1. The CDR3 is 16 residues long. Trimming at V came to 4 bases and at J to 1 base, leaving 7 bases not matched to a gene. Looked up from germline, CDR1 is SGHTA and CDR2 is FQGNSA. The CDR3: CASSSSYRGSGNTIYF. The CDR3 region has the DNA TGTGCCAGCAGCTCATCTTACAGGGGTTCTGGAAACACCATATATTTT. Using reference TRBV7-2 and TRBJ1-3 for the parts outside the CDR3, the full variable domain is GAGVSQSPSNKVTEKGKDVELRCDPISGHTALYWYRQSLGQGLEFLIYFQGNSAPDKSGLPSDRFSAERTGGSVSTLTIQRTQQEDSAVYLCASSSSYRGSGNTIYFGEGSWLTVV.

This clonotype was observed at least ten times. The chain is built from TRBV7-9 and TRBJ2-7, with 8 bases aligning to TRBD2. The germline gives CDR1 SEHNR, CDR2 FQNEAQ (reference sequence). The CDR3 sequence is 13 residues long. Trimming removed 5 bases from V and 5 bases from J; junction bases left unmatched: 5. CDR3 loop: CASSPRLANEQYF. The CDR3 DNA reads as TGTGCCAGCAGCCCCCGACTAGCGAACGAGCAGTACTTC.

The chain employs TRBV9 and TRBJ2-1; 10 positions agree with TRBD2. The CDR3 extends over 18 amino acids. The germline CDR1 and CDR2 sequences are SGDLS and YYNGEE. After removal of 0 bases from V and 5 bases from J, the junction contained 11 bases not matched to a gene. CDR3 amino acids: CASSVGPGGAGGNNEQFF. CDR3 DNA: TGTGCCAGCAGCGTAGGTCCCGGAGGAGCGGGAGGGAACAATGAGCAGTTCTTC.

This clonotype was recorded at least ten times. This chain connects TRBV30 to TRBJ2-7; 7 bases are shared with TRBD1. CDR3 length equals 13 residues. V was clipped by 4 bases and J by 2 bases; unmatched bases: 5. The germline CDR1 and CDR2 sequences are GTSNPN and SVGIG (reference sequence). DNA of the CDR3: TGTGCCTGGACCCGACAGGGCCCCTACGAGCAGTACTTC. Translated: CAWTRQGPYEQYF.

This chain links TRBV2 with TRBJ2-2; 9 bases agree with TRBD2. Germline V gene data show CDR1 as SNHLY and CDR2 as FYNNEI. This CDR3 is built from 16 residues. After removal of 3 bases from V and 5 bases from J, the junction contained 7 bases not matched to a gene. CDR3 amino acids: CASSEILAGETGELFF. In DNA form, the CDR3 reads TGTGCCAGCAGTGAGATATTAGCGGGAGAAACCGGGGAGCTGTTTTTT.

This clonotype was seen repeatedly, ten times or more. This chain uses TRBV2 with TRBJ2-1; unclear D gene. CDR3 length: 14 amino acids. Per the germline V gene, CDR1 is SNHLY and CDR2 is FYNNEI. With 7 bases removed from V and 6 bases from J, the gap between germline ends came to 16 bases. CDR3 protein: CASTSGLTLNEQFF. The CDR3 DNA follows: TGTGCCAGCACCTCAGGCCTGACCCTCAATGAGCAGTTCTTC.

The chain joins TRBV4-2 to TRBJ2-1; D is unresolved. Germline CDR1 is LGHNA and CDR2 is YNFKEQ. Trimming cost V 0 bases and J 6 bases, with 9 bases left between them. There are 14 residues in the CDR3. The CDR3 region is CASSQDRHPNEQFF. The CDR3 DNA follows: TGTGCCAGCAGCCAAGATCGACACCCCAATGAGCAGTTCTTC.

The sample holds many counts of this clonotype. CDR3 sequence (DNA): TGCAGCGTTCGATCCAATGAGCAGTTCTTC. Translating gives CSVRSNEQFF. The chain has TRBV29-1 and TRBJ2-1; D remains unclear. V shed 5 bases and J shed 6 bases, with 5 bases lying between them. The CDR3 consists of 10 residues. Germline V gene data show CDR1 as SQVTM and CDR2 as ANQGSEA.

The genes are TRBV7-3 and TRBJ1-6, with D possibly being TRBD1 (5 bases). V dropped 5 bases and J dropped 6 bases, with 14 bases sitting between them. The CDR3 covers 15 residues. Germline CDR1 and CDR2: SGHTA and FQGTGA. CDR3 loop: CASSKLPTANSPLHF. In nucleotides, the CDR3 is TGTGCCAGCAGCAAACTTCCGACAGCTAATTCACCCCTCCACTTT.

The rearrangement uses TRBV7-3 and TRBJ2-2, with D hard to call. This CDR3 comprises 15 residues. The germline V gene has CDR1 SGHTA and CDR2 FQGTGA. V gave up 5 bases and J gave up 2 bases, with 12 bases separating them. The CDR3 here is CASSPPEPNTGELFF. The CDR3 DNA is TGTGCCAGCAGCCCGCCGGAGCCTAACACCGGGGAGCTGTTTTTT.